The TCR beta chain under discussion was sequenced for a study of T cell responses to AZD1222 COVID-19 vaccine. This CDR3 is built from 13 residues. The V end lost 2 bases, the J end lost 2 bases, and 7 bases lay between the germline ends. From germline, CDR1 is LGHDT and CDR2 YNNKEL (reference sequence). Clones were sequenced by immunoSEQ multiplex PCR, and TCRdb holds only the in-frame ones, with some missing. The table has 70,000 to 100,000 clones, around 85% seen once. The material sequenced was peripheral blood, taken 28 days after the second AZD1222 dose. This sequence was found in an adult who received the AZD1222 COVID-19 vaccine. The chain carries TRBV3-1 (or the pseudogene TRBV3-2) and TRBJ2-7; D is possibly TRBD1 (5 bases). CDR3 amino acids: CASSQKGAYEQYF. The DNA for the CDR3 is TGTGCCAGCAGCCAAAAAGGGGCCTACGAGCAGTACTTC.